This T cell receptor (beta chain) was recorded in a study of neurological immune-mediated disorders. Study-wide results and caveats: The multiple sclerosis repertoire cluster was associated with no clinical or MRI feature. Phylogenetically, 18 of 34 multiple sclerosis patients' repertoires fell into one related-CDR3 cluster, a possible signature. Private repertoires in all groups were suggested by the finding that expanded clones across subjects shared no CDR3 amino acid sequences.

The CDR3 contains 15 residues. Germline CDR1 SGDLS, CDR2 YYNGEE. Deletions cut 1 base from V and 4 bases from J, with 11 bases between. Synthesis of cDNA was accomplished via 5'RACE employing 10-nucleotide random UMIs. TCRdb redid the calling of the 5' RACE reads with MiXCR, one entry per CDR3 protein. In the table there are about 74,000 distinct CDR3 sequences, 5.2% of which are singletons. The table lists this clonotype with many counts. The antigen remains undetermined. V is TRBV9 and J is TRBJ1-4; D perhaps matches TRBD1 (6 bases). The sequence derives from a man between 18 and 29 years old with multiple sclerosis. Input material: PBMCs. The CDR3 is CASSVSPRGNEKLFF. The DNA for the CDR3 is TGTGCCAGCAGCGTATCACCCAGGGGTAATGAAAAACTGTTTTTT.